The 16 T cell receptor beta chains listed next were all sequenced from one sample in a study of cytomegalovirus exposure and HLA in healthy donors. PCR primers comprised 60 Vbeta and 13 Jbeta primers. Generated by immunoSEQ multiplex PCR, the TCRdb table keeps only in-frame clones and is missing some. The data contain 190,000 or so clones, over 65% of them singletons. Source material: PBMCs. These receptors were taken from a boy aged 2 to 10 in good health and CMV-seronegative.

V usage is TRBV13 and J usage is TRBJ1-1, with 8 bases fitting TRBD1. CDR3 length: 14 residues. Germline trimming cut 2 bases from V and 5 bases from J; bases unmatched to any gene: 4. Looked up from germline, CDR1 is PRHDT and CDR2 is FYEKMQ (reference sequence). The CDR3 reads CASSLQGAQTEAFF. For the CDR3, the DNA is TGTGCCAGCAGCTTACAGGGGGCGCAAACTGAAGCTTTCTTT.

The V call is TRBV9, the J call TRBJ2-5, with 8 bases aligning to TRBD2. V shed 4 bases, J shed 2 bases, and the junction held 7 bases outside the gene matches. Germline V CDR1 and CDR2: SGDLS, YYNGEE. This CDR3 region has 15 residues. The DNA of the CDR3 is TGTGCCAGCAGCCCCGGGGGGGCCAATCAAGAGACCCAGTACTTC. Translating gives CASSPGGANQETQYF.

This chain links TRBV5-6 with TRBJ1-1, with TRBD1 matching 8 bases. V shed 4 bases, J shed 4 bases, and the junction held 12 bases outside the gene matches. The CDR3 consists of 16 residues. Per germline, CDR1 SGHDT and CDR2 YYEEEE. CDR3 protein: CASSPFGQGGSTEAFF. In DNA form, the CDR3 reads TGTGCCAGCAGCCCGTTCGGACAGGGAGGGAGCACTGAAGCTTTCTTT.

This clone was found a few times. The rearrangement uses TRBV5-1 and TRBJ2-3; D gene unclear. The CDR3 runs 15 residues. In germline, CDR1 is SGHRS, CDR2 YFSETQ. Deletions cut 0 bases from V and 2 bases from J, with 10 bases between. The CDR3 DNA reads as TGCGCCAGCAGCTTGGACAGCCAATACACAGATACGCAGTATTTT. Protein: CASSLDSQYTDTQYF.

The V call is TRBV5-1, the J call TRBJ2-3; a weak D match, TRBD2 (6 bases). V was clipped by 3 bases and J by 1 base, with 18 bases between them. CDR1 is SGHRS and CDR2 is YFSETQ in the germline V gene. The CDR3 is 17 amino acids. The chain's CDR3 is CASSSDPRRGGTDTQYF. The CDR3 coding sequence is TGCGCCAGCAGCTCGGATCCTAGGAGGGGAGGCACAGATACGCAGTATTTT.

CDR3 protein: CASSVDPQGTKNIQYF. DNA of the CDR3: TGTGCCAGCAGTGTCGACCCCCAGGGTACCAAAAACATTCAGTACTTC. V gene TRBV27 combines with J gene TRBJ2-4, with D possibly TRBD1 on 5 matching bases. The germline V gene encodes CDR1 MNHEY and CDR2 SMNVEV (reference sequence). This CDR3 region has 16 residues. V lost 5 bases and J lost 2, with 16 bases in between.

This sequence joins TRBV10-3 and TRBJ2-1, with 15 bases identical to TRBD2. The germline V gene encodes CDR1 ENHRY and CDR2 SYGVKD. The CDR3 runs 17 residues. After removal of 3 bases from V and 7 bases from J, the junction contained 7 bases not matched to a gene. DNA of the CDR3: TGTGCCATCAGTGATACCGGGACTAGCGGGGGGTCGAATGAGCAGTTCTTC. It codes for CAISDTGTSGGSNEQFF.

This chain joins TRBV7-9 and TRBJ2-7; D is perhaps TRBD1 (6 bases). This CDR3 has 13 amino acids. V was clipped by 2 bases and J by 2 bases, with 7 bases between them. Germline V gene data show CDR1 as SEHNR and CDR2 as FQNEAQ (reference sequence). The CDR3 DNA reads as TGTGCCAGCAGCTTATCAGGGGCCTACGAGCAGTACTTC. Translation: CASSLSGAYEQYF.

The chain is built from TRBV2 and TRBJ2-5; 13 bases align to TRBD2. Germline CDR1 and CDR2: SNHLY and FYNNEI. The CDR3 consists of 16 residues. The ends lost 7 bases at V and 3 bases at J; junction bases unmatched: 8. CDR3 sequence: CASTGRLAGGEETQYF. As DNA, the CDR3 is TGTGCCAGCACGGGAAGACTAGCGGGGGGCGAAGAGACCCAGTACTTC.

The V call is TRBV15, the J call TRBJ2-5; 7 bases align to TRBD2. Germline V gives CDR1 LNHNV, CDR2 YYDKDF (reference sequence). V lost 0 bases and J lost 14; bases outside the gene matches: 21. CDR3 size: 17 residues. CDR3 residues: CATSRDLGGYKRPRAYF. The CDR3 DNA follows: TGTGCCACCAGCAGAGATCTGGGGGGGTACAAGAGACCCAGGGCCTACTTC. The variable domain in full, with the rest retrieved from reference TRBV15 and TRBJ2-5, is DAMVIQNPRYQVTQFGKPVTLSCSQTLNHNVMYWYQQKSSQAPKLLFHYYDKDFNNEADTPDNFQSRRPNTSFCFLDIRSPGLGDTAMYLCATSRDLGGYKRPRAYFGPGTRLLVL.

The chain carries TRBV6-6 and TRBJ1-4; D gene ambiguous. V was cut by 0 bases and J by 3 bases, with 8 bases left in between. Per the germline V gene, CDR1 is MNHNY and CDR2 is SVGAGI (reference sequence). This CDR3 contains 15 residues. The CDR3 DNA reads TGTGCCAGCAGTTACTCGGCGGAATCTAATGAAAAACTGTTTTTT. Translation: CASSYSAESNEKLFF.

The chain carries TRBV4-3 and TRBJ2-5, with a possible D match to TRBD2 (5 bases). The CDR3 is 14 residues long. Trimming pared 0 bases from V and 7 bases from J, leaving 12 bases between. CDR1 and CDR2 from the germline V gene are LGHNA and YSLEER. CDR3 region: CASSQDRGKGTQYF. DNA of the CDR3: TGCGCCAGCAGCCAAGATAGAGGGAAGGGGACCCAGTACTTC.

The table lists this clone with a few counts. CDR3 sequence: CASSPRDSTYGYTF. The DNA of the CDR3 is TGTGCCAGCAGCCCCCGGGACAGCACCTATGGCTACACCTTC. The chain uses TRBV6-5 and TRBJ1-2, with 7 bases matching TRBD1. Germline lookup yields CDR1 MNHEY and CDR2 SVGAGI. The CDR3 is made up of 14 amino acids. V lost 6 bases and J lost 4; bases outside the gene matches: 8.

This clone has a handful of counts. The J gene is TRBJ2-5, the V gene TRBV27, with TRBD2 matching over 10 bases. The DNA end is a closer match to TRBJ2-7, so the J assignment may be wrong. Germline CDR1 reads MNHEY; CDR2 reads SMNVEV (reference sequence). The CDR3 length is 15 residues. The CDR3 DNA follows: TGTGCCAGCAGCTTAGCGGGGGGACCGCGCTACGAGCAGTACTTC. Protein product: CASSLAGGPRYEQYF.

V gene TRBV10-3 combines with J gene TRBJ2-1; D possibly corresponds to TRBD2 (5 bases). V lost 4 bases, J lost 7 bases, and 17 bases lay in between. The CDR3 totals 15 residues. CDR1 and CDR2 (germline): ENHRY, SYGVKD. The CDR3 sequence: CAISVQEGARNEQFF. DNA of the CDR3: TGTGCCATCAGTGTTCAAGAGGGCGCTCGGAATGAGCAGTTCTTC.

The chain joins TRBV7-2 to TRBJ2-5, with TRBD2 as a possible D gene (5 bases). The length of the CDR3 is 13 residues. The V end lost 5 bases, the J end lost 5 bases, and 12 bases lay between the germline ends. CDR1 is SGHTA and CDR2 is FQGNSA in the germline V gene. Here the CDR3 DNA reads TGTGCCAGCAGCCCCGGACTGGGGGAGACCCAGTACTTC. Residues: CASSPGLGETQYF.